The subject of this entry is one T cell receptor beta chain. Its antigen is undetermined. The data were obtained in a study of shared clonotypes between healthy human individuals. Germline CDR1 and CDR2: MDHEN and SYDVKM. CDR3 size: 14 residues. V trimming: 6 bases; J trimming: 3 bases; junction bases outside the gene matches: 5. The protocol was immunoSEQ multiplex PCR, while the TCRdb copy is restricted to in-frame clones and leaves out a portion. This table has approximately 2.3 million clones, 93% appearing once. Study results and caveats: Genetic and exposure-history diversity was limited by the few donors. Naive subsets generally had larger estimated richness than memory subsets.

V usage is TRBV28 and J usage is TRBJ2-4, with 7 nucleotides matching TRBD1. The TCR comes from a man younger than 35 in good health. Some clones in this sample may be carry-over from other donors' samples. Input material: naive CD4+ T cells from PBMCs. The subset is: CD45RA+ positively selected. The CDR3 coding sequence is TGTGCCAGCAGGAGGACAGGAGGCAAAAACATTCAGTACTTC. Residues: CASRRTGGKNIQYF.